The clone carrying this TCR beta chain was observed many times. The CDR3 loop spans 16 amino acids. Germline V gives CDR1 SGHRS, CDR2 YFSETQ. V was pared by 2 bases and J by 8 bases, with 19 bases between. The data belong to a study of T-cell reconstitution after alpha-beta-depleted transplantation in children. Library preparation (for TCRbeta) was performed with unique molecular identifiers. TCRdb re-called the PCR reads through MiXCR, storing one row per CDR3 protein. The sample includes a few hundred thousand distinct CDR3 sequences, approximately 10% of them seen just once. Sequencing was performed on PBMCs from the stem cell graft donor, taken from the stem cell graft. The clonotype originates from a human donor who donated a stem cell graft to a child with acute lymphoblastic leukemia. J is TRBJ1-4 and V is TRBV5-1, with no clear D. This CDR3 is CASSFREGSLGEKLFF. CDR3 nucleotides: TGCGCCAGCAGCTTTCGCGAAGGCAGCCTAGGCGAAAAACTGTTTTTT.